This T cell receptor beta chain stems from a study of blood T cell repertoires in COVID-19. Study in general: The United States, Italy and Spain provided the acute and convalescent COVID-19 samples.

This clone has just one count. Germline V gene sequence: CDR1 SNHLY, CDR2 FYNNEI. The CDR3 runs 14 residues. V was pared by 4 bases and J by 2 bases, with 12 bases between. TCRdb's table, derived via immunoSEQ multiplex PCR, lists solely in-frame clones and lacks some. In the table there are 200,000 to 250,000 clones, roughly 85% of which are singletons. The chain recombines TRBV2 with TRBJ2-7; D gene uncertain. This clonotype originated in a woman older than 75 with acute or convalescent COVID-19. The sequencing input was peripheral blood. The CDR3 region has the DNA TGTGCCAGCAGTGGGCCCGTTGGAGCCTACGAGCAGTACTTC. Its protein product is CASSGPVGAYEQYF. The full variable domain, with the rest looked up from reference TRBV2 and TRBJ2-7, is EPEVTQTPSHQVTQMGQEVILRCVPISNHLYFYWYRQILGQKVEFLVSFYNNEISEKSEIFDDQFSVERPDGSNFTLKIRSTKLEDSAMYFCASSGPVGAYEQYFGPGTRLTVT.